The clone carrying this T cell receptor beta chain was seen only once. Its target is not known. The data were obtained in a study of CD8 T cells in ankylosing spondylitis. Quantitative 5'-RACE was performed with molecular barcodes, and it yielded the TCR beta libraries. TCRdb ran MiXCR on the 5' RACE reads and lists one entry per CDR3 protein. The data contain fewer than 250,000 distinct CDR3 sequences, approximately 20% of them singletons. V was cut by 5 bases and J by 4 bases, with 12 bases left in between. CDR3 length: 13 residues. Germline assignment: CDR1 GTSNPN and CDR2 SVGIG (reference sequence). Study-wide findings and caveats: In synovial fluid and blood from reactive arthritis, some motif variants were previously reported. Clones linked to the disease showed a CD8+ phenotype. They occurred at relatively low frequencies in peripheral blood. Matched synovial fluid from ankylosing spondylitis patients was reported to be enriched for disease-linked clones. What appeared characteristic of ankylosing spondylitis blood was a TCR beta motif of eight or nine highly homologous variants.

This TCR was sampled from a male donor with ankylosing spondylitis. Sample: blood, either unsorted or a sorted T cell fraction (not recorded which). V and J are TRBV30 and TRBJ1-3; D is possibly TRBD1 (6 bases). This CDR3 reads CAWSAGDGNTIYF. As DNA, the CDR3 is TGTGCCTGGTCGGCAGGGGACGGAAACACCATATATTTT.